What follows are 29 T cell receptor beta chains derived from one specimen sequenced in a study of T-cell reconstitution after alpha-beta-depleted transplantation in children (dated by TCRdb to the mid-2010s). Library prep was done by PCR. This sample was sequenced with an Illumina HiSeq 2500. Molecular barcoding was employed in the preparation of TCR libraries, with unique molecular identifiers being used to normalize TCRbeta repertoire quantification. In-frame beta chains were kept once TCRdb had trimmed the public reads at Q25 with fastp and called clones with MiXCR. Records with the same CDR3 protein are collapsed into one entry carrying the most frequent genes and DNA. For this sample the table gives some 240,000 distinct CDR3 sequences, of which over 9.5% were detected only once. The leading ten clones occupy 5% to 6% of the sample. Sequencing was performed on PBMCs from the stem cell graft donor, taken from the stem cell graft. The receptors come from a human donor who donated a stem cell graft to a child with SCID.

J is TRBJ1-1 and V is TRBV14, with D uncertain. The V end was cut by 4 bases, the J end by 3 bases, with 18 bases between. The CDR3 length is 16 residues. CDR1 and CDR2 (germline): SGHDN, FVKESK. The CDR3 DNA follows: TGTGCCAGCAGCCCCTGGGTGTGGGTAAACCACACTGAAGCTTTCTTT. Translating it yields CASSPWVWVNHTEAFF.

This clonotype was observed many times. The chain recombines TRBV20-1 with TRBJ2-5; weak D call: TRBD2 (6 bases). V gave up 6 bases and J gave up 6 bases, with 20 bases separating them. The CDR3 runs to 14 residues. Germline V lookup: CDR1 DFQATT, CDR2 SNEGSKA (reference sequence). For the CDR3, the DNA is TGCAGTGCCCCCATGGAACTAGCTCAAAAGACCCAGTACTTC. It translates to CSAPMELAQKTQYF.

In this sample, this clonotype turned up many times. The DNA for the CDR3 is TGCAGTGCTAGGGGGACAGGTTGGAATCAGCCCCAGCATTTT. The encoded protein is CSARGTGWNQPQHF. V gene TRBV20-1 combines with J gene TRBJ1-5; 8 positions match TRBD1. The germline V gene has CDR1 DFQATT and CDR2 SNEGSKA (reference sequence). The CDR3 is 14 residues long. V gave up 3 bases and J gave up 4 bases; unmatched junction bases: 5.

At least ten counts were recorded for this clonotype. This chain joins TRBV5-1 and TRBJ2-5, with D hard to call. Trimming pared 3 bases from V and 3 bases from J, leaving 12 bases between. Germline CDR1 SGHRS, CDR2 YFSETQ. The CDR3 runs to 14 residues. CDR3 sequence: CASSWTGRKETQYF. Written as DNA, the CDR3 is TGCGCCAGCAGCTGGACCGGACGGAAAGAGACCCAGTACTTC.

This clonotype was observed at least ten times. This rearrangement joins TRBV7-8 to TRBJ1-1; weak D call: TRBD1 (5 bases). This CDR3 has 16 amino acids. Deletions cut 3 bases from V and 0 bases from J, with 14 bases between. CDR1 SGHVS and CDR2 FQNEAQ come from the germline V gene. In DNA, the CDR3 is TGTGCCAGCAGCTTCGGCGGGGCCGCATTGAACACTGAAGCTTTCTTT. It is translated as CASSFGGAALNTEAFF.

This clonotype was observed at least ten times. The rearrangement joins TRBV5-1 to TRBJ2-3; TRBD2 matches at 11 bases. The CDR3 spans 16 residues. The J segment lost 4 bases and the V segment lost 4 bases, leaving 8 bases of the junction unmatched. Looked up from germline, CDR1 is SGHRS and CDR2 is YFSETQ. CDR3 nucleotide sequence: TGCGCCAGCAGCCCGACACTAGCGGGGGACCCAGATACGCAGTATTTT. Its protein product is CASSPTLAGDPDTQYF.

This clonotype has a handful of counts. CDR3 sequence reads: CASSRTGGQGSYNEQFF. In DNA form, the CDR3 reads TGTGCCAGCAGCCGGACGGGCGGGCAGGGCTCCTACAATGAGCAGTTCTTC. The chain carries TRBV7-2 and TRBJ2-1; D is possibly TRBD1 or TRBD2 (5 bases each). The CDR3 has 17 residues. V was clipped by 5 bases and J by 0 bases, with 17 bases between them. From germline, CDR1 is SGHTA and CDR2 FQGNSA.

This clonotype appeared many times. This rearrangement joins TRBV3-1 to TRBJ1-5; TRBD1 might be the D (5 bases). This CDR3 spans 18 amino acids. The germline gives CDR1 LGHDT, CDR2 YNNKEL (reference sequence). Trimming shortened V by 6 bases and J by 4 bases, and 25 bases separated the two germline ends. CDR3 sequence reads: CASSPRASDINPNQPQHF. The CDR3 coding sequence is TGTGCCAGCAGTCCTAGAGCATCGGACATTAACCCTAATCAGCCCCAGCATTTT.

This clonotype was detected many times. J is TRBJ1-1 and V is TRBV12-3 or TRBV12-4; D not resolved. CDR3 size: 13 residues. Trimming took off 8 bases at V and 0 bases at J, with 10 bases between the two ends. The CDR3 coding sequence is TGTGCCAGCCTCTCGCAGTTGAACACTGAAGCTTTCTTT. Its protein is CASLSQLNTEAFF.

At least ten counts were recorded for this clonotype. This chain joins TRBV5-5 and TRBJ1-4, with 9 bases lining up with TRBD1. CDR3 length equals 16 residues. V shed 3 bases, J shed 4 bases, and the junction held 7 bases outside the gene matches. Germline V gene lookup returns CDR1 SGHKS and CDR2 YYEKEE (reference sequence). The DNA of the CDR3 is TGTGCCAGCAGCTCCAAGGGGGACAGGGATAATGAAAAACTGTTTTTT. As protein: CASSSKGDRDNEKLFF. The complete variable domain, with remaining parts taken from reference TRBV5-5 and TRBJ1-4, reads DAGVTQSPTHLIKTRGQQVTLRCSPISGHKSVSWYQQVLGQGPQFIFQYYEKEERGRGNFPDRFSARQFPNYSSELNVNALLLGDSALYLCASSSKGDRDNEKLFFGSGTQLSVL.

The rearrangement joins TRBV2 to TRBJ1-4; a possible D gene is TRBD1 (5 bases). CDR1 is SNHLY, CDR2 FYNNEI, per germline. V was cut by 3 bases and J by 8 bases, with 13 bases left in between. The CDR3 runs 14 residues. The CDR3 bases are TGTGCCAGCAGTGAGGAACTTGGGGGGGAAAAACTGTTTTTT. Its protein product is CASSEELGGEKLFF.

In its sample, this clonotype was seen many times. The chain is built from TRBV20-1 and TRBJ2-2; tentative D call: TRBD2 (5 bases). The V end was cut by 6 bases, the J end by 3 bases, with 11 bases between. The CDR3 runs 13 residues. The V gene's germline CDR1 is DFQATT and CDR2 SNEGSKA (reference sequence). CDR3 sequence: CSADSRDTGELFF. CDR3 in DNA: TGCAGTGCAGATTCGAGGGACACCGGGGAGCTGTTTTTT.

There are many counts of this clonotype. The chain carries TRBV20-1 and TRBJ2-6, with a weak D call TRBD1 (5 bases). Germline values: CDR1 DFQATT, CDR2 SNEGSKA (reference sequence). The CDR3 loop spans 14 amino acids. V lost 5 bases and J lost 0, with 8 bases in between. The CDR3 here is CSAVDSSGANVLTF. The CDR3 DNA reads TGCAGTGCTGTAGACAGCTCTGGGGCCAACGTCCTGACTTTC.

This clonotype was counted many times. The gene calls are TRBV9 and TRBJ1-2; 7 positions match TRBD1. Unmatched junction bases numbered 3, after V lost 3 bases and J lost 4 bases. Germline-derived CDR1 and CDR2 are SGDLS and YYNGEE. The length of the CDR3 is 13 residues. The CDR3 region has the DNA TGTGCCAGCAGCGCCTCAGGGGGCTATGGCTACACCTTC. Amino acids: CASSASGGYGYTF.

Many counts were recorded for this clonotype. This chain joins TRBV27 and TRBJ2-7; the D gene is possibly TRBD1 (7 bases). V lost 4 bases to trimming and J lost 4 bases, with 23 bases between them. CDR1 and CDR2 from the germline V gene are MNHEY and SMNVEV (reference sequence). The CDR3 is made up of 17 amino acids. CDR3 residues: CASSYVTGEVLVYEQYF. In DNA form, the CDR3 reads TGTGCCAGCAGTTATGTTACAGGGGAGGTCCTTGTGTACGAGCAGTACTTC.

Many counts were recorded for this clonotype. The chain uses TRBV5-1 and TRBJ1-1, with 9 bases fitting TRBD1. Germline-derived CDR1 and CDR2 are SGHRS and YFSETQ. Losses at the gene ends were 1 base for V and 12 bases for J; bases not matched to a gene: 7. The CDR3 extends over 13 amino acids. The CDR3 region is CASSLTPGQGSFF. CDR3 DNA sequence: TGCGCCAGCAGCTTGACTCCGGGACAGGGATCTTTCTTT.

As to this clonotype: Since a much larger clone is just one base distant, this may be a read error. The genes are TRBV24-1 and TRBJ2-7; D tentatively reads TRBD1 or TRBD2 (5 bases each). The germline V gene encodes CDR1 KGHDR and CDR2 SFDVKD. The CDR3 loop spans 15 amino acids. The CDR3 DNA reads TGTGCCACCAGTGGGGGGACGGCGGGTGTCTACGAGAAGTACTTC. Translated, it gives CATSGGTAGVYEKYF.

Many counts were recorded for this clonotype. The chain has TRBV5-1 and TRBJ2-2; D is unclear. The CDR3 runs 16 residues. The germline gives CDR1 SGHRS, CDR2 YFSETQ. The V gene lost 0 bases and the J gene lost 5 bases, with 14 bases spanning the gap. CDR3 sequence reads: CASSLAENVRTGELFF. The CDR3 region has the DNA TGCGCCAGCAGCTTGGCGGAGAACGTAAGGACCGGGGAGCTGTTTTTT.

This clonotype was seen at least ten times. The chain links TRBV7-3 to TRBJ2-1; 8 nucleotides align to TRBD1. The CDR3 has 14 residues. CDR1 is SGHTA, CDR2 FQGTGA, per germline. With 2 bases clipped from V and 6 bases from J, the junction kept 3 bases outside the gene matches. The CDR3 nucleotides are TGTGCCAGCAGCTTAGGACAGGGCCCCAATGAGCAGTTCTTC. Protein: CASSLGQGPNEQFF.

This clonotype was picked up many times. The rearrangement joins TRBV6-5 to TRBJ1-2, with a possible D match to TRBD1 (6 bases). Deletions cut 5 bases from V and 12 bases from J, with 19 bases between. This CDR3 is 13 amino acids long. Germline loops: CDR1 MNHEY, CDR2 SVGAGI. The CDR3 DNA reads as TGTGCCAGCAGTACCTCGTCGGGGGCTGGTAACACCTTC. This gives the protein CASSTSSGAGNTF.

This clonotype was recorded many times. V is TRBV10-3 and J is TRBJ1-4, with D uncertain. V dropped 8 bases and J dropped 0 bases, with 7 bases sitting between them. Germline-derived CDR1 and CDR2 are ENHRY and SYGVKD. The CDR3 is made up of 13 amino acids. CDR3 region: CAIAPTTNEKLFF. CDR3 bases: TGTGCCATCGCACCAACAACTAATGAAAAACTGTTTTTT.

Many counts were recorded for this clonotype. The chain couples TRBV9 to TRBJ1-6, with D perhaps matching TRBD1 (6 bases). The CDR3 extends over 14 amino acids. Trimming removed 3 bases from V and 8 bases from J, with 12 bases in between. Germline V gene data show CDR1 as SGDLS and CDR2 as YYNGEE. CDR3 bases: TGTGCCAGCAGCGGCGGACAGACGCATTCACCCCTCCACTTT. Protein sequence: CASSGGQTHSPLHF.

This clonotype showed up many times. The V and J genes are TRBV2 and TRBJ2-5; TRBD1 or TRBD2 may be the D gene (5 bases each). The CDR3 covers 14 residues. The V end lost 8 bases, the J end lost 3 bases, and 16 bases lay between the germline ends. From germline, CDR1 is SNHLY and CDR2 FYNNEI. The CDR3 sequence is CASSPPGRKETQYF. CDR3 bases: TGTGCCAGCTCGCCACCGGGGCGAAAAGAGACCCAGTACTTC.

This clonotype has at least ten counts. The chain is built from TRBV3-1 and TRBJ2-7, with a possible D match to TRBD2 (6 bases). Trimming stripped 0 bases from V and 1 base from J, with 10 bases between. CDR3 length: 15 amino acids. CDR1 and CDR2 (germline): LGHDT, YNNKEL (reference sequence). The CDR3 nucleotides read TGTGCCAGCAGCCAAGATTTAGGACTATCCTACGAGCAGTACTTC. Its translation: CASSQDLGLSYEQYF.

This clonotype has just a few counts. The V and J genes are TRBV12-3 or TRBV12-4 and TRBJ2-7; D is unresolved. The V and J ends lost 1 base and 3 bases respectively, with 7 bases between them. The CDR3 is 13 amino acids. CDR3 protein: CASSLGVYYEQYF. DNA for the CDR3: TGTGCCAGCAGTTTAGGGGTGTACTACGAGCAGTACTTC.

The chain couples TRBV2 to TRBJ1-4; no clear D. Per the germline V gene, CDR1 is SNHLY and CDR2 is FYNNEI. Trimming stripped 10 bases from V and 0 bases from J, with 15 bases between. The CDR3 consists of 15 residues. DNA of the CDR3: TGTGCCACTTCCAGGCAATCCGCAACTAATGAAAAACTGTTTTTT. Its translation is CATSRQSATNEKLFF.

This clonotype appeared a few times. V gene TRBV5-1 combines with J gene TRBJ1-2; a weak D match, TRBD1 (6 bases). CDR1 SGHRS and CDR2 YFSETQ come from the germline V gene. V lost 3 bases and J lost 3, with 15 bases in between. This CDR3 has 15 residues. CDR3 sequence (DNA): TGCGCCAGCAGCTGGGGCCCGGAGGGGGACTATGGCTACACCTTC. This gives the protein CASSWGPEGDYGYTF.

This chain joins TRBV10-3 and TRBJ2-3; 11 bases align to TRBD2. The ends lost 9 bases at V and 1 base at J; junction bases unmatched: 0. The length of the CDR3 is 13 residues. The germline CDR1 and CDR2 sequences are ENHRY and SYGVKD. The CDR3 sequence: CAILAGGTDTQYF. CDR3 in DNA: TGTGCCATACTAGCGGGGGGCACAGATACGCAGTATTTT.

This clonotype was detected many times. In DNA, the CDR3 is TGTGCCAGCAGTAAGGAAAGGGAGGGAATCGACAATGAGCAGTTCTTC. This encodes CASSKEREGIDNEQFF. The rearrangement links TRBV12-3 or TRBV12-4 to TRBJ2-1; TRBD2 matches at 7 bases. The CDR3 extends over 16 amino acids. The trim removed 5 bases at V and 5 bases at J, leaving 12 bases unmatched.